Described below is a single T cell receptor (beta chain) sequence and its context. The donors, nominally healthy at sampling, likely had unrecorded immune exposures. The data were taken from a study of cytomegalovirus exposure and HLA in healthy donors. V was trimmed by 5 bases and J by 4 bases, leaving 12 bases between them. Germline V gene sequence: CDR1 SGHRS, CDR2 YFSETQ. The CDR3 has 14 amino acids. PCR involved 60 Vbeta and 13 Jbeta primers. Authors' data handling: Counted up in a later analysis, unique TCR beta chains came to 65 million to 100 million, with around 10 million shared. Libraries were prepared by immunoSEQ multiplex PCR; TCRdb keeps only in-frame clonotypes and omits some of them. V and J calls and clone size are those listed in that table; D and trimming were worked out from the DNA. The sample holds some 180,000 clones, 77% seen once.

The chain couples TRBV5-1 to TRBJ1-4, with D unresolved. The origin of this receptor is a woman between 55 and 75 years old in good health and CMV-seropositive. The source material was PBMCs. Here the CDR3 DNA reads TGCGCCAGCAGTCCAACTTACCTTAATGAAAAACTGTTTTTT. The encoded protein is CASSPTYLNEKLFF.